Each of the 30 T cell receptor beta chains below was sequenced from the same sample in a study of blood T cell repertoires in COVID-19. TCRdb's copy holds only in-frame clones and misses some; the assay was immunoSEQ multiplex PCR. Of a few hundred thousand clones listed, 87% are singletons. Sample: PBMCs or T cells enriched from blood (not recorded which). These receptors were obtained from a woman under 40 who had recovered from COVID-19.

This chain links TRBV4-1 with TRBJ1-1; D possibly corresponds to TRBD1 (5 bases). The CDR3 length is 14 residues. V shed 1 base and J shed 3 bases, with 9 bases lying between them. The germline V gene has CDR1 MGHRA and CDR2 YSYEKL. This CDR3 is CASSQAGGDTEAFF. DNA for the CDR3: TGCGCCAGCAGCCAAGCGGGGGGGGACACTGAAGCTTTCTTT.

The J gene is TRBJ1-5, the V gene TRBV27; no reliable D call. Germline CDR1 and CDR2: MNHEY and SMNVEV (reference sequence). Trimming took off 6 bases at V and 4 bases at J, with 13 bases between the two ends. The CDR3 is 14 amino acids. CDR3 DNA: TGTGCCAGCAGGCATCGGGGAACTAATCAGCCCCAGCATTTT. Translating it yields CASRHRGTNQPQHF.

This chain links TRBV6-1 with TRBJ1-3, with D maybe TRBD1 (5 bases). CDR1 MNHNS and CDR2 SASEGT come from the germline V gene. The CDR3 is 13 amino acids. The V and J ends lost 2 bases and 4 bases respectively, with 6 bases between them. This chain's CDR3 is CASSEKGGNTIYF. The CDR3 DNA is TGTGCCAGCAGTGAAAAGGGGGGAAACACCATATATTTT.

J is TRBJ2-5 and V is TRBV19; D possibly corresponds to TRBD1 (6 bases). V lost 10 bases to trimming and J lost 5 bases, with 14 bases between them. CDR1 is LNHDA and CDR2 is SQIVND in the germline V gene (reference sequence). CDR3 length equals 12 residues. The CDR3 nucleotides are TGTGCCACGGGGCACAGGGAGGAGACCCAGTACTTC. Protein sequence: CATGHREETQYF.

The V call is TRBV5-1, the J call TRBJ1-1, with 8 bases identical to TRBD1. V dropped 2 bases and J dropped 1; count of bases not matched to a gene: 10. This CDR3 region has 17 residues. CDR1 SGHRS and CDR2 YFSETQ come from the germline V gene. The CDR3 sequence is CASSLAAGTGGNTEAFF. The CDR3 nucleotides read TGCGCCAGCAGCTTAGCCGCCGGGACAGGAGGGAACACTGAAGCTTTCTTT. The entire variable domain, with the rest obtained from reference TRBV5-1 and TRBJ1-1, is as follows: KAGVTQTPRYLIKTRGQQVTLSCSPISGHRSVSWYQQTPGQGLQFLFEYFSETQRNKGNFPGRFSGRQFSNSRSEMNVSTLELGDSALYLCASSLAAGTGGNTEAFFGQGTRLTVV.

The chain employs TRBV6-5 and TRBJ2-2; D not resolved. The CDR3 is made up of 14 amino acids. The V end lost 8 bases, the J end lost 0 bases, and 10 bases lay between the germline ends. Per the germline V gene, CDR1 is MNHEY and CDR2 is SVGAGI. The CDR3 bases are TGTGCCAGCCGCCAGGAAGCGAACACCGGGGAGCTGTTTTTT. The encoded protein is CASRQEANTGELFF.

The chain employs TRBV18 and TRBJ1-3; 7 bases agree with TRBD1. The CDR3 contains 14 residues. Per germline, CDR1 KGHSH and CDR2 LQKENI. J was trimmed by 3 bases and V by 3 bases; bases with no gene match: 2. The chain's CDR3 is CASSPGQDGNTIYF. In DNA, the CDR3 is TGTGCCAGCTCACCTGGACAGGATGGAAACACCATATATTTT.

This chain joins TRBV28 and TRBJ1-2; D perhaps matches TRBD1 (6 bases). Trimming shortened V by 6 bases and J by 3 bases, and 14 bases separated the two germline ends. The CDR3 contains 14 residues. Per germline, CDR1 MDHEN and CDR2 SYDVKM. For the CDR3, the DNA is TGTGCCAGCAGCTATAAGCCAGGGGACTATGGCTACACCTTC. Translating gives CASSYKPGDYGYTF.

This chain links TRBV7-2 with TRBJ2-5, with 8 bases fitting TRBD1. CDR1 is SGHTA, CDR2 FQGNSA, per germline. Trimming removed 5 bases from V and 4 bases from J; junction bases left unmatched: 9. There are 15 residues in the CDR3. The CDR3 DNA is TGTGCCAGCAGCCAGTTGGGGACAGGAGGAGAGACCCAGTACTTC. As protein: CASSQLGTGGETQYF.

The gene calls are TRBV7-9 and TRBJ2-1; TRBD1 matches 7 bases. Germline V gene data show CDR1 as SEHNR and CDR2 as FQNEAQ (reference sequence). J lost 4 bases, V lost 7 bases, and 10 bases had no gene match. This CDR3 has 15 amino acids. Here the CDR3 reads CASIRSGQEYNEQFF. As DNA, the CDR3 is TGTGCCAGCATCCGCAGCGGACAGGAATACAATGAGCAGTTCTTC.

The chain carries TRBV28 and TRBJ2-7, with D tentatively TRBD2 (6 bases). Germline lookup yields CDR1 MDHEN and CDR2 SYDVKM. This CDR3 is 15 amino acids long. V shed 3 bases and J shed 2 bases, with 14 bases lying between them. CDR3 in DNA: TGTGCCAGCAGTTTTTTGGGGCGGGGTACCTACGAGCAGTACTTC. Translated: CASSFLGRGTYEQYF.

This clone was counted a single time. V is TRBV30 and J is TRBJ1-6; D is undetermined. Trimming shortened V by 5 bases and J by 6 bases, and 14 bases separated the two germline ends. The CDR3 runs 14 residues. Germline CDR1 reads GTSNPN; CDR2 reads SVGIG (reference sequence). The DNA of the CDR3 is TGTGCCTGGGGTTCGGGGTTCGGTAATTCACCCCTCCACTTT. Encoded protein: CAWGSGFGNSPLHF.

CDR3 residues: CASRVPGQGRGTEAFF. CDR3 coding DNA: TGTGCCAGCAGGGTCCCGGGACAGGGCCGAGGCACTGAAGCTTTCTTT. This chain uses TRBV2 with TRBJ1-1; 9 bases map to TRBD1. Germline CDR1 and CDR2: SNHLY and FYNNEI. J was trimmed by 4 bases and V by 6 bases; bases with no gene match: 12. This CDR3 is 16 amino acids long.

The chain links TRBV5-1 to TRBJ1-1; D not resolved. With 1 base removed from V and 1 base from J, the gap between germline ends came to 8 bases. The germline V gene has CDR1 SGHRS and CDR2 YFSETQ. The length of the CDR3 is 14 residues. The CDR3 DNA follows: TGCGCCAGCAGCTTGTTTGGCCCGAACACTGAAGCTTTCTTT. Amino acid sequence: CASSLFGPNTEAFF.

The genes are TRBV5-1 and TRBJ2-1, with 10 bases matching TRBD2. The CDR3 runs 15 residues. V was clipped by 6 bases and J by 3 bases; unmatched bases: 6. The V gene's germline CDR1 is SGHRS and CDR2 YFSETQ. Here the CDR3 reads CASTLGTSVYNEQFF. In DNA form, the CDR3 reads TGCGCCAGCACCCTGGGGACTAGCGTCTACAATGAGCAGTTCTTC. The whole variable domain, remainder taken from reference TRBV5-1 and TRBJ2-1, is KAGVTQTPRYLIKTRGQQVTLSCSPISGHRSVSWYQQTPGQGLQFLFEYFSETQRNKGNFPGRFSGRQFSNSRSEMNVSTLELGDSALYLCASTLGTSVYNEQFFGPGTRLTVL.

The CDR3 DNA sequence: TGTGCCAGCAGTTTTCTTAGCGGGAGTTACGAGCAGTACTTC. This codes for CASSFLSGSYEQYF. The V and J genes are TRBV28 and TRBJ2-7; 9 bases are a match to TRBD2. The ends lost 3 bases at V and 4 bases at J; junction bases unmatched: 4. Germline values: CDR1 MDHEN, CDR2 SYDVKM. The CDR3 extends over 14 amino acids.

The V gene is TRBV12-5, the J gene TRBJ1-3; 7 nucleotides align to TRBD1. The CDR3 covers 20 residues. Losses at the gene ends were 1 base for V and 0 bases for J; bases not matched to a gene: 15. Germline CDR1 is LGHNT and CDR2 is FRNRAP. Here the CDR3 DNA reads TGTGCTAGTGGTTTGGGTGCGACAGGGTACATGGTGAGCTCTGGAAACACCATATATTTT. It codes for CASGLGATGYMVSSGNTIYF. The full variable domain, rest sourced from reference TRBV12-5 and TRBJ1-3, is DARVTQTPRHKVTEMGQEVTMRCQPILGHNTVFWYRQTMMQGLELLAYFRNRAPLDDSGMPKDRFSAEMPDATLATLKIQPSEPRDSAVYFCASGLGATGYMVSSGNTIYFGEGSWLTVV.

CDR3 sequence: CASSLLPQGSGNTIYF. CDR3 DNA: TGTGCCAGCAGCTTACTCCCACAGGGGTCCGGAAACACCATATATTTT. The V gene is TRBV7-2, the J gene TRBJ1-3; 7 bases line up with TRBD1. V was pared by 2 bases and J by 4 bases, with 8 bases of the junction left unmatched. CDR3 length equals 16 residues. The germline CDR1 and CDR2 sequences are SGHTA and FQGNSA. The complete variable domain, with remaining parts taken from reference TRBV7-2 and TRBJ1-3, reads GAGVSQSPSNKVTEKGKDVELRCDPISGHTALYWYRQSLGQGLEFLIYFQGNSAPDKSGLPSDRFSAERTGGSVSTLTIQRTQQEDSAVYLCASSLLPQGSGNTIYFGEGSWLTVV.

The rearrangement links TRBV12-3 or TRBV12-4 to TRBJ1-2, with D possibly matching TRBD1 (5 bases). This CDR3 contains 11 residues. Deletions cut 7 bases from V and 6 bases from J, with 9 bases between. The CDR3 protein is CASNRGDGYTF. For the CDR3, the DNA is TGTGCCAGCAATCGGGGGGATGGCTACACCTTC.

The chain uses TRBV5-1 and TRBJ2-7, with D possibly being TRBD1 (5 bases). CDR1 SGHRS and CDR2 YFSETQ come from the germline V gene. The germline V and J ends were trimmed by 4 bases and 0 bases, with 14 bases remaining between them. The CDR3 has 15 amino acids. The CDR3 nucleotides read TGCGCCAGCAGCCAAGACAGTGAGAGCTCCTACGAGCAGTACTTC. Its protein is CASSQDSESSYEQYF. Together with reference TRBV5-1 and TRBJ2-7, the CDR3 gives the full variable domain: KAGVTQTPRYLIKTRGQQVTLSCSPISGHRSVSWYQQTPGQGLQFLFEYFSETQRNKGNFPGRFSGRQFSNSRSEMNVSTLELGDSALYLCASSQDSESSYEQYFGPGTRLTVT.

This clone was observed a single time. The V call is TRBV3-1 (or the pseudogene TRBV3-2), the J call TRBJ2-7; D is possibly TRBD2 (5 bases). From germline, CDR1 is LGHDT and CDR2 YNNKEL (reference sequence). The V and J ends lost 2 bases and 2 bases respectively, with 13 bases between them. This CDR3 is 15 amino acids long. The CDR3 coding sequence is TGTGCCAGCAGCCAATTTTCCCGGGGAACCTACGAGCAGTACTTC. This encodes CASSQFSRGTYEQYF.

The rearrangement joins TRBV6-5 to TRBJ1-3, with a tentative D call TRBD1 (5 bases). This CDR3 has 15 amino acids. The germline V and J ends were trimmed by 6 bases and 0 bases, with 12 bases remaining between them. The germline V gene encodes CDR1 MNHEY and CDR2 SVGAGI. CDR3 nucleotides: TGTGCCAGCAGCCTTGGGGGGTACTCTGGAAACACCATATATTTT. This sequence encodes CASSLGGYSGNTIYF.

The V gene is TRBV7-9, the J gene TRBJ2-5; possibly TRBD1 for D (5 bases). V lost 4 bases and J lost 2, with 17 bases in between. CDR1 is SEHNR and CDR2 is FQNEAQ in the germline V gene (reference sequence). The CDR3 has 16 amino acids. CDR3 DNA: TGTGCCAGCAGCTCAGGGTTAAGTACCCTTCAAGAGACCCAGTACTTC. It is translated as CASSSGLSTLQETQYF.

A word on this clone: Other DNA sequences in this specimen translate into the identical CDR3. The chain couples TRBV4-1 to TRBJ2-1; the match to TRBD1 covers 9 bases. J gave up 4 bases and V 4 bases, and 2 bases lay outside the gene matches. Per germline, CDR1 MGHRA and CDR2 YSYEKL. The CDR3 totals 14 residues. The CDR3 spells CASSPGTGYNEQFF. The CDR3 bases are TGCGCCAGCAGCCCCGGGACAGGGTACAATGAGCAGTTCTTC.

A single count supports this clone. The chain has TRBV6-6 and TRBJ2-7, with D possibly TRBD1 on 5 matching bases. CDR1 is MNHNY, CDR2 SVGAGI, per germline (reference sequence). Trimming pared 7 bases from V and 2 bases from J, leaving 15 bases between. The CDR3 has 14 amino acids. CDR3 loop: CASTERQFTYEQYF. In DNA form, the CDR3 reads TGTGCCAGCACCGAAAGACAGTTCACCTACGAGCAGTACTTC.

CDR3 sequence (DNA): TGTGCCAGCAGCTCTACAGGGTTTGAGCAGTTCTTC. Amino acid sequence: CASSSTGFEQFF. This chain links TRBV7-9 with TRBJ2-1; perhaps TRBD1 as D (6 bases). The V end was cut by 4 bases, the J end by 9 bases, with 10 bases between. Germline V gene sequence: CDR1 SEHNR, CDR2 FQNEAQ (reference sequence). The CDR3 runs to 12 residues.

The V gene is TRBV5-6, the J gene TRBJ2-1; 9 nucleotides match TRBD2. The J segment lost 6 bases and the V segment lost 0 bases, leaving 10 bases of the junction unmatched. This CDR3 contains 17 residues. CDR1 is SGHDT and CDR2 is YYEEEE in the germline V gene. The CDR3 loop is CASSLATSSGAGNEQFF. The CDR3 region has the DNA TGTGCCAGCAGCTTGGCCACCTCTAGCGGGGCGGGCAATGAGCAGTTCTTC.

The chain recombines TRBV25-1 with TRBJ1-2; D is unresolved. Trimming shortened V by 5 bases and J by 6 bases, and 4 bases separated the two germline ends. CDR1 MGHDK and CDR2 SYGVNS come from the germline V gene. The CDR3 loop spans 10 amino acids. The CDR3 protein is CASSSNGYTF. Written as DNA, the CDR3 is TGTGCCAGCAGTTCCAATGGCTACACCTTC.

The CDR3: CAISDRTPGGEQYF. The CDR3 coding sequence is TGTGCCATCAGTGACCGGACGCCCGGGGGCGAGCAGTACTTC. The chain carries TRBV10-3 and TRBJ2-7, with TRBD2 as a possible D gene (6 bases). This CDR3 is 14 amino acids long. Trimming left V 3 bases short and J 6 bases short, with 15 bases between. CDR1 ENHRY and CDR2 SYGVKD come from the germline V gene.

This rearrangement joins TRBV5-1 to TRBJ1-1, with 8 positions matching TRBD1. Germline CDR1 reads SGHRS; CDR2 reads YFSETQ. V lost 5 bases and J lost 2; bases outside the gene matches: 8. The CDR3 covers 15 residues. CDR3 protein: CASRFQTGANTEAFF. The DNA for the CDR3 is TGCGCCAGCAGATTTCAGACAGGGGCAAACACTGAAGCTTTCTTT.